This T cell receptor (beta chain) derives from a study of T cell responses to AZD1222 COVID-19 vaccine. TCRdb's table, derived via immunoSEQ multiplex PCR, lists solely in-frame clones and lacks some. The sample carries about 150,000 clones, about 87% recorded once. This CDR3 comprises 17 residues. CDR1 and CDR2 from the germline V gene are LGHNA and YSLEER. V was clipped by 0 bases and J by 3 bases, with 15 bases between them. Sequencing used peripheral blood, obtained on day 0 of AZD1222 vaccination. The TCR sequence derives from an adult in good health. The rearrangement uses TRBV4-3 and TRBJ1-3; D possibly corresponds to TRBD1 (6 bases). CDR3 DNA: TGCGCCAGCAGCCAAGATAATGGGCTCAGGGGTGGAAACACCATATATTTT. Its translation is CASSQDNGLRGGNTIYF.